This T cell receptor (beta chain) was sequenced in a study of blood T cell repertoires in COVID-19 (dated by TCRdb to 2020 to 2021). About the full investigation: Samples from collaborators originated in the United States, Italy and Spain and spanned both the acute and convalescent phases of COVID-19. The material from the prospective study consisted of cDNA or gDNA derived from T cells, B-cell-depleted T cells, or PBMCs. The dataset comprised deeply sampled blood TCRbeta repertoires from subjects exposed to, actively infected with, or recovered from COVID-19. A freely available public database, intended as a resource for researchers studying the immune response to SARS-CoV-2, is where the repertoires were released. Samples came from the ongoing ImmuneRACE study (first 160 participants) plus 1,254 subjects from 6 global collaborators. The sample metadata nearly always contained a de-identified subject ID, COVID-19 status, age in years and sex. HLA class I and class II types, where available, came from metadata supplied by the sample provider rather than from assay-based typing.

V and J lose 8 bases and 6 bases, and a span of 17 bases separates them. Based on the germline V gene, the CDR1 and CDR2 sequences are SNHLY and FYNNEI. Reading from cysteine to phenylalanine, the CDR3 counts 13 amino acids. The DNA shown is the 39-base CDR3, in frame from base 1. TCRbeta CDR3 regions were amplified from genomic DNA using the immunoSEQ Assay, a bias-controlled multiplex PCR. The original pipeline was this. Within the assay, amplification of reference gene primers was used to estimate how many nucleated cells each sample contained. To quantify the absolute abundance of each unique TCRbeta CDR3 rearrangement, sequence reads were collapsed and filtered. For each sample, productive Simpson clonality was calculated by taking the square root of Simpson's diversity index across productive rearrangements. This immuneACCESS table, as held by TCRdb, lists in-frame sequences with V and J called but not all clones. Of the missing ones, under half trace to an unresolved V gene in checked studies; the others have no known cause. V and J calls and clone size are given by that table; D and trimming were obtained from the DNA. This sample is represented by under 300,000 clones; around 90% of them were singletons. Of the sample, 5.5% to 7.5% falls within the top ten clones.

General conclusions and limits of the study: The amount of clinical and demographic metadata varied by source and participant and was provided uncurated.

Turning to this clone: Its antigen is currently not known. Per-base quality was not reported, and no clone a single base away is much larger than it.

Collaborating institutions collected whole blood in K2EDTA tubes following their own protocols. For TCRbeta analysis, collaborator samples were shipped as frozen whole blood, as isolated PBMCs, or as DNA extracted from either sample type. What was sequenced was peripheral blood. The chain employs TRBV2 and TRBJ2-7, and perhaps TRBD1 as D gene, on 5 matching bases. The sequence came from a woman between 70 and 85 years old with active or convalescent COVID-19. The CDR3 protein: CASSYDSFGEQYF. The DNA reads as follows: TGTGCCAGCTCATATGACAGCTTTGGCGAGCAGTACTTC.